This is a list of T cell receptor beta chains from one sample in a study of CD8 T cells in ankylosing spondylitis. One entry per CDR3 protein, called by TCRdb with MiXCR from the 5' RACE reads. The sample holds 250,000 to 300,000 distinct CDR3 sequences, 15% to 25% seen once. The sample comprised blood, either unsorted or a sorted T cell fraction (not recorded which). The receptor set was obtained from a male donor with ankylosing spondylitis or in good health (not recorded which). Each CDR3 is given without its conserved first and last residue. A D gene is named only where the DNA matches it firmly. Clone size is stated in some rows and not others, as once, few, many or a class when expanded.

d_gene,abundance,j_gene,v_gene,CDR3aa
.,.,TRBJ1-1,TRBV28,ASSLIGGNTEAF
TRBD2,.,TRBJ2-3,TRBV5-1,ASSPEGWREDHTYTQY
.,.,TRBJ1-2,TRBV5-1,ASSESLFYGYT
TRBD2,.,TRBJ2-5,TRBV3-1,ASSQEEGLAGAQETQY
TRBD2,few,TRBJ2-1,TRBV5-1,ASSTGLASYNEQF
TRBD2,.,TRBJ2-5,TRBV5-5,ASSSEVSGVETQY
.,.,TRBJ2-2,TRBV28,ASSFGGLTNTGELF
.,few,TRBJ1-1,TRBV29-1,SVRTKNTEAF
.,few,TRBJ2-1,TRBV6-1,ASRGGGSSRGSNEQF
.,many,TRBJ2-1,TRBV20-1,SAPGVRVEQF
.,.,TRBJ2-5,TRBV7-6,ASSFTREETQY
TRBD2,many,TRBJ2-1,TRBV9,ASSTPRAGGYNEQF
.,few,TRBJ1-2,TRBV28,ASSSNSPGAQGYT
.,many,TRBJ1-5,TRBV28,ASSLARVDQPQH
.,.,TRBJ1-2,TRBV20-1,SARDNFGNPLSYGYT
.,.,TRBJ1-3,TRBV4-2,ASSQDGSGHSGNTIY
TRBD1,.,TRBJ2-2,TRBV7-8,ASSLLRGQGGELF
TRBD1,.,TRBJ1-6,TRBV12-5,ASGRDRGTFGISPLH
.,.,TRBJ2-1,TRBV7-2,ASSFPPYNEQF
.,few,TRBJ1-6,TRBV9,ASSVDSDNSPLH
TRBD1,few,TRBJ1-5,TRBV12-3/TRBV12-4,ASRQSGQANQPQH
TRBD2,.,TRBJ2-3,TRBV20-1,SARAAGGQADTQY
.,few,TRBJ2-2,TRBV9,ASSVAIGRNTGELF
TRBD1,.,TRBJ2-2,TRBV12-3/TRBV12-4,ASSLLGQGLF
TRBD2,.,TRBJ2-3,TRBV4-2,ASSQEGSGGRDTQY
.,few,TRBJ2-2,TRBV9,ASSVYPNTGELF
.,few,TRBJ2-1,TRBV5-1,ASSSISAYNEQF
TRBD2,few,TRBJ2-3,TRBV24-1,ATSDRSGKSTDTQY
.,many,TRBJ2-1,TRBV5-1,ASSLVGGSSYNEQF
.,.,TRBJ1-2,TRBV25-1,ASSDSNFYGYT
.,few,TRBJ2-3,TRBV3-1,ASSQDGPSTDTQY